The source of this TCR beta chain is a study of CD8 T cells in ankylosing spondylitis. Study-wide points: Disease-linked clones had a CD8+ phenotype and relatively low frequency in peripheral blood. Reportedly, significant enrichment of disease-linked clones occurred in matched ankylosing spondylitis synovial fluid. Past research had described some motif variants in reactive arthritis synovial fluid and blood.

Preparation of TCR beta libraries was done by quantitative 5'-RACE with molecular barcodes. TCRdb ran MiXCR on the 5' RACE reads and lists one entry per CDR3 protein. The sample has just over 350,000 distinct CDR3 sequences, 20% to 25% seen once. V shed 11 bases and J 6 bases; nucleotides not matched to a gene: 6. The germline gives CDR1 SNHLY, CDR2 FYNNEI. The CDR3 consists of 11 residues. With regard to this clonotype: Antigen: not known.

Input material: blood, either unsorted or a sorted T cell fraction (not recorded which). The chain couples TRBV2 to TRBJ2-7; 8 bases agree with TRBD1. The TCR originated in a male donor with ankylosing spondylitis or in good health (not recorded which). This chain's CDR3 is CAGQTGAEQYF. The DNA of the CDR3 is TGTGCCGGACAGACAGGGGCCGAGCAGTACTTC.